Reported below is one TCR beta chain. Its antigen is undetermined. The entry originates in a study of shared clonotypes between healthy human individuals. In the sorted-subset replicate PCRs, 150 to 200 ng DNA, some 30,000 T cell genomes, was used. Methods used by the authors: ImmunoSEQ gave junction-only sequences without quality scores, so filtering differed. Sequencing used immunoSEQ multiplex PCR; TCRdb keeps in-frame clones, though not all of them. V and J calls and clone size are copied from that table; D and trimming were computed from the DNA. Among under 1,100,000 clones listed, about 76% were seen once. Germline V gene data show CDR1 as SGHDN and CDR2 as FVKESK. The CDR3 covers 14 residues. The V and J ends lost 4 bases and 3 bases respectively, with 13 bases between them. Study results and caveats: Blood was the sole source, and tissue repertoires probably differ.

The specimen was memory CD4+ T cells sorted from blood. Subset in this sample: CD45RA-negative fraction. This TCR came from a man younger than 35 in good health. This sequence joins TRBV14 and TRBJ2-7, with a weak D call TRBD1 (6 bases). This CDR3 reads CASSLNRAHYEQYF. CDR3 nucleotide sequence: TGTGCCAGCAGCCTCAACAGGGCCCACTACGAGCAGTACTTC.